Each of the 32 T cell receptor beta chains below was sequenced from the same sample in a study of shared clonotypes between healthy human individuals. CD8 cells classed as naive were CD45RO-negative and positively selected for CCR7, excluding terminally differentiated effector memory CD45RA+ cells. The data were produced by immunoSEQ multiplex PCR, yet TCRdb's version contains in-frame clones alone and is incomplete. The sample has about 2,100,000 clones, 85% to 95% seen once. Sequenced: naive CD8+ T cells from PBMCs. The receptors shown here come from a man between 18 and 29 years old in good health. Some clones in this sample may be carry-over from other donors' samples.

The CDR3 DNA reads as TGTGCCAGCAGCCCAAACAGGTTTGGAGAAAAACTGTTTTTT. Translated: CASSPNRFGEKLFF. The V and J genes are TRBV7-9 and TRBJ1-4; D perhaps matches TRBD1 (5 bases). The CDR3 covers 14 residues. V lost 5 bases and J lost 8, with 15 bases in between. Germline lookup yields CDR1 SEHNR and CDR2 FQNEAQ (reference sequence).

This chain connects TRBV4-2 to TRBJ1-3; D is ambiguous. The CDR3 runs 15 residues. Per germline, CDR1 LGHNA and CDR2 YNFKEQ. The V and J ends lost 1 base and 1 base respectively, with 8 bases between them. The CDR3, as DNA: TGTGCCAGCAGCCAAGGAGCAGCGTCTGGAAACACCATATATTTT. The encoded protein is CASSQGAASGNTIYF.

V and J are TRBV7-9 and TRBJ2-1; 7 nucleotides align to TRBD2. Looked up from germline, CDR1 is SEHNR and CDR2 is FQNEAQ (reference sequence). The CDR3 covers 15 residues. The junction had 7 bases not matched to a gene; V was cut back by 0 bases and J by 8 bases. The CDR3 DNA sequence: TGTGCCAGCAGCTTAGCGGGAGGGCCGGTCGATGAGCAGTTCTTC. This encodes CASSLAGGPVDEQFF.

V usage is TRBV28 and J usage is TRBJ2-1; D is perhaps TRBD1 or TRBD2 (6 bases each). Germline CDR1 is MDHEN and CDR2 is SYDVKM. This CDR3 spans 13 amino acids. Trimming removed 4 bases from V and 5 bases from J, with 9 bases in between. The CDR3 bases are TGTGCCAGCAGTTCGGGGGCGGACAATGAGCAGTTCTTC. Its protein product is CASSSGADNEQFF.

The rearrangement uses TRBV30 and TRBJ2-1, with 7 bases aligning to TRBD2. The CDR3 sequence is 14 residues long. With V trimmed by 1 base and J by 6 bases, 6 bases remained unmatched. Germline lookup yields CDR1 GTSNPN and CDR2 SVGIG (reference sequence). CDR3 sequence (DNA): TGTGCCTGGAGTGAAGGATCGGGAGGCAATGAGCAGTTCTTC. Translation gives CAWSEGSGGNEQFF.

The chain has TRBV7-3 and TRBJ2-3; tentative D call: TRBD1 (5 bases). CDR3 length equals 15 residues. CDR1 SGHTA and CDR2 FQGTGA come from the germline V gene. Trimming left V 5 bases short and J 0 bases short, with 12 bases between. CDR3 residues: CASSQQETSTDTQYF. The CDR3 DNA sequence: TGTGCCAGCAGCCAACAGGAGACTAGCACAGATACGCAGTATTTT.

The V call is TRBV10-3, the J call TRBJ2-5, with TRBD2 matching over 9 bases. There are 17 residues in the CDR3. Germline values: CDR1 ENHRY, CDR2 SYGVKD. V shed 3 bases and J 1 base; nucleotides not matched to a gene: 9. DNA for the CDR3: TGTGCCATCAGTGAAGGTCTAGCGGGACGCTTCCAAGAGACCCAGTACTTC. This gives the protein CAISEGLAGRFQETQYF.

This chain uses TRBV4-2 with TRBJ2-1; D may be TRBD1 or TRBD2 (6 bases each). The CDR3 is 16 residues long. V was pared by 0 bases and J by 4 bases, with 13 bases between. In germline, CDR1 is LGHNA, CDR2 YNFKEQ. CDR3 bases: TGTGCCAGCAGCCAAGAATGGAGGGGGAAGTACAATGAGCAGTTCTTC. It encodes CASSQEWRGKYNEQFF.

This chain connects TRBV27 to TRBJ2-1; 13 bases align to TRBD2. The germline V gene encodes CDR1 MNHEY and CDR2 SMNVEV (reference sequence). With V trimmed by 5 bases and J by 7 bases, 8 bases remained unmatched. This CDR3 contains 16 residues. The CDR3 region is CASSPSGLAGLNEQFF. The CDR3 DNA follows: TGTGCCAGCAGTCCGTCGGGACTAGCGGGACTAAATGAGCAGTTCTTC.

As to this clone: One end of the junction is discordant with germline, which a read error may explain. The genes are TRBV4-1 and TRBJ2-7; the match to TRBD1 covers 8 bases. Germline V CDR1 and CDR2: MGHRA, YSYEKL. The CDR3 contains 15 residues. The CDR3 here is CASSQDSGQGSEQCF. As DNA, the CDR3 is TGCGCCAGCAGCCAAGATTCCGGACAGGGTTCCGAGCAGTGCTTC.

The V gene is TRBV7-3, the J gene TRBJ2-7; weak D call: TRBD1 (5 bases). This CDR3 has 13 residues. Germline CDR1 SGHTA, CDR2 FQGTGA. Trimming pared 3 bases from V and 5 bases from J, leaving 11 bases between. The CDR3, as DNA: TGTGCCAGCAGCTTGCCAGGGATGGACGAGCAGTACTTC. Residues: CASSLPGMDEQYF.

The CDR3 DNA sequence: TGTGCCAGCAGCCCCCGGACAGGGTGGGGTAACACAGATACGCAGTATTTT. Its protein is CASSPRTGWGNTDTQYF. This chain uses TRBV13 with TRBJ2-3, with 8 bases matching TRBD1. Trimming took 5 bases from V and 2 from J; bases not matched to a gene: 12. Germline V gene sequence: CDR1 PRHDT, CDR2 FYEKMQ (reference sequence). The CDR3 covers 17 residues.

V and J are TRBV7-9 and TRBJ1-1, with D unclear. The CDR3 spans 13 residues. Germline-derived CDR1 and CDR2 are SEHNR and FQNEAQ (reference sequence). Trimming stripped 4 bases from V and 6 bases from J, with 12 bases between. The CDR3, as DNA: TGTGCCAGCAGCTCCTCTCTGCAGTCTGAAGCTTTCTTT. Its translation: CASSSSLQSEAFF.

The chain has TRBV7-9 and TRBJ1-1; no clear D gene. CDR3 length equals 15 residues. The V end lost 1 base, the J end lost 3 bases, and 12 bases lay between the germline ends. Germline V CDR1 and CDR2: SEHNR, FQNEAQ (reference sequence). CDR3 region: CASSLGGTTYTEAFF. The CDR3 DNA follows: TGTGCCAGCAGCTTAGGTGGCACCACCTACACTGAAGCTTTCTTT.

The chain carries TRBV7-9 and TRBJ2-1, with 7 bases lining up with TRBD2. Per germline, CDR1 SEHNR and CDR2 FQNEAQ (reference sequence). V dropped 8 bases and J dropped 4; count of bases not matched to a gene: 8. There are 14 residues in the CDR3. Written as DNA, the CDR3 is TGTGCCAGCCCGGCGGGAGATTCGTACAATGAGCAGTTCTTC. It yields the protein CASPAGDSYNEQFF.

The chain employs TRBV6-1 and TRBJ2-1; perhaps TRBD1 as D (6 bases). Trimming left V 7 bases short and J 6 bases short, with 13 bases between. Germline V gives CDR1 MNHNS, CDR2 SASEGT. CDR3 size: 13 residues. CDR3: CASIADSSNEQFF. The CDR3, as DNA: TGTGCCAGCATCGCGGACAGCTCCAATGAGCAGTTCTTC.

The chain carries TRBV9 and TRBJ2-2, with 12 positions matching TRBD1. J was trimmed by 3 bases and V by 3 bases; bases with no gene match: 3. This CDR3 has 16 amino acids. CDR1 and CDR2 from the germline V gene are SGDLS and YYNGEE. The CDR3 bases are TGTGCCAGCAGCGGCGGGACAGGGGGCCACACCGGGGAGCTGTTTTTT. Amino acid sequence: CASSGGTGGHTGELFF.

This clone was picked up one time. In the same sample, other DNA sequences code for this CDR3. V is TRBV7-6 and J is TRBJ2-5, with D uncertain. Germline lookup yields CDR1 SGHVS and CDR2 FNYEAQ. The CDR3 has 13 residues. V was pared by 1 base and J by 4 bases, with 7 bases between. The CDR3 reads CASSLDLRETQYF. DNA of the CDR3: TGTGCCAGCAGCTTAGATCTCCGAGAGACCCAGTACTTC.

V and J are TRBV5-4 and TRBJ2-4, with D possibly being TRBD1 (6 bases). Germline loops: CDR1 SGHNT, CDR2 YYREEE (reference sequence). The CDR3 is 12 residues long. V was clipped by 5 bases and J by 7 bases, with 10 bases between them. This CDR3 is CASSSQGNIQYF. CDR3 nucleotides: TGTGCCAGCAGTTCGCAGGGGAACATTCAGTACTTC.

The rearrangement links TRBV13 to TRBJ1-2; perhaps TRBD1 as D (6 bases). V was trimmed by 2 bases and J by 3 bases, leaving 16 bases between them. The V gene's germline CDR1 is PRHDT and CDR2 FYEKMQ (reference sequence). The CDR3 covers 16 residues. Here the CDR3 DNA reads TGTGCCAGCAGCTTATCAGGACAGTTGGATTACTATGGCTACACCTTC. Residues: CASSLSGQLDYYGYTF.

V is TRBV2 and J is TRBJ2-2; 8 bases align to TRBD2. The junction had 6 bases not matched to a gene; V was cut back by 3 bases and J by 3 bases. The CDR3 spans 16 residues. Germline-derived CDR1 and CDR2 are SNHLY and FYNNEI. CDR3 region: CASSENRGRYTGELFF. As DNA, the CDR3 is TGTGCCAGCAGTGAGAATCGCGGGAGGTACACCGGGGAGCTGTTTTTT.

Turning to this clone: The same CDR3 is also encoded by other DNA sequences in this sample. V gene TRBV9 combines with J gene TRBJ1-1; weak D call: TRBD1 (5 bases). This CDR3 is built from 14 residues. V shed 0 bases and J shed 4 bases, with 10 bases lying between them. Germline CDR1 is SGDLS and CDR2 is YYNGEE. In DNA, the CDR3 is TGTGCCAGCAGCGTAGATGGGGGAGGCACTGAAGCTTTCTTT. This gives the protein CASSVDGGGTEAFF.

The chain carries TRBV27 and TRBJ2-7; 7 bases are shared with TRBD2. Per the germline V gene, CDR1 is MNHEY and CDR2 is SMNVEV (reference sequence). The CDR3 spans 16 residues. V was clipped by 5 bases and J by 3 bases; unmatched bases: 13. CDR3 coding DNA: TGTGCCAGCAGTCTTACACTAGCGTTGCCTAGCTACGAGCAGTACTTC. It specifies CASSLTLALPSYEQYF.

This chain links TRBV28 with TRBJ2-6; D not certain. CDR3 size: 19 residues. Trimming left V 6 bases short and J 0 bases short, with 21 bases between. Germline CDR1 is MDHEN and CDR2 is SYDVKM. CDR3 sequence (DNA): TGTGCCAGCAGCCCTCACCCCGATTTTGTGATCTCTGGGGCCAACGTCCTGACTTTC. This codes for CASSPHPDFVISGANVLTF.

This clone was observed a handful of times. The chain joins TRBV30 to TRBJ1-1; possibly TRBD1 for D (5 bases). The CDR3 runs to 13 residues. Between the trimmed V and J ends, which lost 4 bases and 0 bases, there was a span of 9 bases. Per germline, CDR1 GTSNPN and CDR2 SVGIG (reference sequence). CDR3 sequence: CAWNQGLNTEAFF. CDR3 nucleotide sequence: TGTGCCTGGAATCAGGGCTTGAACACTGAAGCTTTCTTT.

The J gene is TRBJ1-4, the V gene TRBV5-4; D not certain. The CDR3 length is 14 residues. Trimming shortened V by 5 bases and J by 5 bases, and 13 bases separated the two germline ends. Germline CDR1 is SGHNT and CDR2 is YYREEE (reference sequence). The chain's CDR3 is CASSWEPANEKLFF. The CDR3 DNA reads TGTGCCAGCAGTTGGGAGCCAGCAAATGAAAAACTGTTTTTT.

The CDR3 sequence is CASSPTAFYGYTF. The CDR3 DNA reads TGTGCCAGCAGTCCTACAGCATTCTATGGCTACACCTTC. The gene calls are TRBV6-5 and TRBJ1-2; D not certain. Deletions cut 5 bases from V and 4 bases from J, with 11 bases between. The length of the CDR3 is 13 residues. Germline-derived CDR1 and CDR2 are MNHEY and SVGAGI.

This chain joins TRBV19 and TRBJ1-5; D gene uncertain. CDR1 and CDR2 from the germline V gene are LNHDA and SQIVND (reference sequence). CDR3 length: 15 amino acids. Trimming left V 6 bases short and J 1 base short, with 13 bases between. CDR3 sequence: CASSPWQLSNQPQHF. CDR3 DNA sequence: TGTGCCAGTAGCCCTTGGCAGCTGAGCAATCAGCCCCAGCATTTT.

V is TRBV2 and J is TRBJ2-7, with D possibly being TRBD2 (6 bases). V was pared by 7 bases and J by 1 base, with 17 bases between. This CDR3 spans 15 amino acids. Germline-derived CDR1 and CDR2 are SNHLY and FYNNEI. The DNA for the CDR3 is TGTGCCAGCAAAATGGGGACTCACCCTTCCTACGAGCAGTACTTC. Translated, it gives CASKMGTHPSYEQYF.

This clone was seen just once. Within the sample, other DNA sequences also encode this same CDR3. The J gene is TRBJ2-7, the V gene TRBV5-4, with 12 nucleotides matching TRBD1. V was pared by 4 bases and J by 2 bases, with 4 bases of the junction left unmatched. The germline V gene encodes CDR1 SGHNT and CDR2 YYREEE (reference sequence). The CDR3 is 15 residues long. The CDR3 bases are TGTGCCAGCAGCCCCGGGACAGGGGGCACCTACGAGCAGTACTTC. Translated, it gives CASSPGTGGTYEQYF.

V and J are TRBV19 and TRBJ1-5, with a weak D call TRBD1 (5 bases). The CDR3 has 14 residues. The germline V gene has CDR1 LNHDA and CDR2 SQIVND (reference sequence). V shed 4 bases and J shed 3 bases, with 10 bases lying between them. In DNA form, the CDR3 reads TGTGCCAGTAGTACCGCGACAGACAATCAGCCCCAGCATTTT. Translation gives CASSTATDNQPQHF.

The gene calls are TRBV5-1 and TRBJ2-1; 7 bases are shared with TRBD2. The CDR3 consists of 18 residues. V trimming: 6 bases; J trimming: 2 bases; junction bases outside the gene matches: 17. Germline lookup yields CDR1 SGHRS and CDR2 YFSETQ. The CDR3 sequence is CASNNRPVGRDAYNEQFF. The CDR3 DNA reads TGCGCCAGCAACAATCGGCCCGTTGGGAGGGACGCCTACAATGAGCAGTTCTTC.